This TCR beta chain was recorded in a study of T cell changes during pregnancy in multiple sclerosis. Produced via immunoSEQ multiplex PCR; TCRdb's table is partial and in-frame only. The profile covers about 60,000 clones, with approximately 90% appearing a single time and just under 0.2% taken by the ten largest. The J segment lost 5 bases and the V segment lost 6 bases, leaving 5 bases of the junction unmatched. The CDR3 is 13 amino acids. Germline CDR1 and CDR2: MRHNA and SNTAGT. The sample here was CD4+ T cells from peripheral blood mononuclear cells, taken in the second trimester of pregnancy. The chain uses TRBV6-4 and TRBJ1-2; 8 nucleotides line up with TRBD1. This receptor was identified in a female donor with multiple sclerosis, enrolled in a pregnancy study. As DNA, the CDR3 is TGTGCCAGCAGCGGGGGACAGGCTTATGGCTACACCTTC. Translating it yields CASSGGQAYGYTF.